These 12 T cell receptor beta chains were sequenced from one sample in a study of read filtering for tumor transcriptome and immune sequencing. From 350 to 500 ng of RNA, a library with molecular barcoded alpha/delta and beta/gamma adaptors was made. TCRdb re-analysed the reads in MiXCR, keeping a single row per CDR3 protein. The sample consists of roughly 49,000 distinct CDR3 sequences, less than 20% of them appearing once. Material: a population of CD138-negative cells sorted from bone marrow. The receptors shown here come from a donor at least 40 years old with multiple myeloma.

Points on this clonotype: Being one base from a much bigger clone, this may be a read error. The rearrangement uses TRBV7-8 and TRBJ1-1, with D unclear. The CDR3 runs 13 residues. Germline CDR1 SGHVS, CDR2 FQNEAQ. CDR3: CASSAHMNTEALF. The CDR3 nucleotides are TGTGCCAGCAGCGCCCATATGAACACTGAAGCTCTCTTT.

This clonotype appeared many times. The chain links TRBV28 to TRBJ1-5, with 7 bases identical to TRBD1. CDR3 size: 15 residues. V was pared by 6 bases and J by 4 bases, with 9 bases of the junction left unmatched. Germline V gives CDR1 MDHEN, CDR2 SYDVKM. CDR3 sequence (DNA): TGTGCCAGCAGGACGAGGGGGCTGTTAAATCAGCCCCAGCATTTT. Its translation: CASRTRGLLNQPQHF.

This clonotype was seen many times. The J gene is TRBJ2-7, the V gene TRBV5-1; D call uncertain. The germline V gene encodes CDR1 SGHRS and CDR2 YFSETQ. Deletions cut 1 base from V and 0 bases from J, with 5 bases between. The CDR3 covers 13 residues. CDR3 in amino acids: CASSLPHSYEQYF. DNA for the CDR3: TGCGCCAGCAGCTTGCCGCACTCCTACGAGCAGTACTTC.

Remarks on this clonotype: A much larger clone differs by one base, so this may be a read error. Since the CDR3 does not end with the conserved phenylalanine or tryptophan, this likely comes from a read error. This chain uses TRBV7-2 with TRBJ2-5, with D possibly TRBD2 on 5 matching bases. V lost 3 bases, J lost 3 bases, and 8 bases lay in between. Looked up from germline, CDR1 is SGHTA and CDR2 is FQGNSA. This CDR3 spans 13 amino acids. Written as DNA, the CDR3 is TGTGCCAGCAGCTTCTCCGGGGAAGAGACCCAGTACCTC. Residues: CASSFSGEETQYL.

This clonotype was seen at least ten times. The chain uses TRBV20-1 and TRBJ2-1; 8 nucleotides line up with TRBD2. Germline V CDR1 and CDR2: DFQATT, SNEGSKA (reference sequence). The CDR3 runs 14 residues. V lost 6 bases and J lost 0; bases outside the gene matches: 4. The DNA of the CDR3 is TGCAGTGCCGTAGCGGGGAGCTCCTACAATGAGCAGTTCTTC. As protein: CSAVAGSSYNEQFF.

Many counts were recorded for this clonotype. This chain uses TRBV7-2 with TRBJ1-1; D not resolved. V was trimmed by 1 base and J by 0 bases, leaving 6 bases between them. Germline CDR1 reads SGHTA; CDR2 reads FQGNSA. The CDR3 loop spans 14 amino acids. For the CDR3, the DNA is TGTGCCAGCAGCTTAGGGGTGTTGAACACTGAAGCTTTCTTT. Translation: CASSLGVLNTEAFF. Together with reference TRBV7-2 and TRBJ1-1, the CDR3 gives the full variable domain: GAGVSQSPSNKVTEKGKDVELRCDPISGHTALYWYRQSLGQGLEFLIYFQGNSAPDKSGLPSDRFSAERTGGSVSTLTIQRTQQEDSAVYLCASSLGVLNTEAFFGQGTRLTVV.

In its sample, this clonotype was seen many times. This rearrangement joins TRBV30 to TRBJ2-6; D gene unclear. V lost 3 bases, J lost 0 bases, and 3 bases lay in between. Per germline, CDR1 GTSNPN and CDR2 SVGIG (reference sequence). The CDR3 has 13 residues. Here the CDR3 DNA reads TGTGCCTGGAGGGCCTCTGGGGCCAACGTCCTGACTTTC. This gives the protein CAWRASGANVLTF.

This clonotype was seen ten or more times. The chain has TRBV6-2 or TRBV6-3 and TRBJ2-7; the match to TRBD2 covers 8 bases. Trimming removed 1 base from V and 4 bases from J; junction bases left unmatched: 6. The CDR3 consists of 15 residues. Per the germline V gene, CDR1 is MNHEY and CDR2 is SVGEGT. The CDR3 reads CASSYLPGGPYEQYF. The CDR3, as DNA: TGTGCCAGCAGTTACTTACCGGGAGGGCCGTACGAGCAGTACTTC.

This clonotype was detected ten times or more. This sequence joins TRBV29-1 and TRBJ1-1, with D tentatively TRBD1 (6 bases). The CDR3 totals 12 residues. Germline CDR1 reads SQVTM; CDR2 reads ANQGSEA. The V end was cut by 7 bases, the J end by 6 bases, with 15 bases between. The CDR3 loop is CSGRGGSAEAFF. The CDR3 coding sequence is TGCAGCGGACGAGGGGGTAGCGCTGAAGCTTTCTTT. Variable domain in full (rest from reference TRBV29-1 and TRBJ1-1): SAVISQKPSRDICQRGTSLTIQCQVDSQVTMMFWYRQQPGQSLTLIATANQGSEATYESGFVIDKFPISRPNLTFSTLTVSNMSPEDSSIYLCSGRGGSAEAFFGQGTRLTVV.

This clonotype was recorded many times. The chain has TRBV5-6 and TRBJ1-1; TRBD1 aligns across 7 bases. Germline V gene sequence: CDR1 SGHDT, CDR2 YYEEEE. Germline trimming cut 6 bases from V and 1 base from J; bases unmatched to any gene: 6. This CDR3 has 14 residues. CDR3 nucleotides: TGTGCCAGCATCAGACAGGGCTGGAACACTGAAGCTTTCTTT. This translates into CASIRQGWNTEAFF. Based on the CDR3 plus reference TRBV5-6 and TRBJ1-1, the full variable domain is DAGVTQSPTHLIKTRGQQVTLRCSPKSGHDTVSWYQQALGQGPQFIFQYYEEEERQRGNFPDRFSGHQFPNYSSELNVNALLLGDSALYLCASIRQGWNTEAFFGQGTRLTVV.

Concerning this clonotype: A much larger clone lies a single base off, so this may be a read error. As DNA, the CDR3 is TGTGCCAGCAGAGATCAGGGGGATGGAGAGACCCAGTACTTC. Translated, it gives CASRDQGDGETQYF. The V call is TRBV7-9, the J call TRBJ2-5; TRBD1 matches 7 bases. The CDR3 has 14 amino acids. Germline V lookup: CDR1 SEHNR, CDR2 FQNEAQ (reference sequence). V shed 6 bases, J shed 4 bases, and the junction held 8 bases outside the gene matches.

This clonotype was counted at least ten times. The V call is TRBV11-3, the J call TRBJ2-1, with 11 bases lining up with TRBD2. There are 15 residues in the CDR3. Germline CDR1 SGHNT, CDR2 YENEEA. V trimming: 4 bases; J trimming: 8 bases; junction bases outside the gene matches: 7. CDR3 amino acids: CASSSVAGGPHEQFF. The CDR3 DNA sequence: TGTGCCAGCAGCTCCGTAGCGGGAGGGCCACATGAGCAGTTCTTC.